These T cell receptor beta chains were read from a single sample in a study of T cells in tumors after PD-1 blockade. Clones were read by immunoSEQ multiplex PCR, and TCRdb kept only the in-frame ones, dropping some. The top ten hold around 17% of the sample, which has around 50,000 clones, 60% to 80% seen once. Source: PBMCs, taken before anti-PD-1 treatment. The source is a human donor with basal cell carcinoma. Each CDR3 is given with its conserved first and last residue. D genes are given only for firm matches. Expanded clones are given a class, and other clones once, few, many or no size at all.

j_call v_call d_call clone_size cdr3_nt cdr3_aa
TRBJ1-1 TRBV4-1 . . TGCGCCAGCAGCCAAGAACCCACAGGGAAGACTTTCTTT CASSQEPTGKTFF
TRBJ1-2 TRBV24-1 . . TGTGCCACCAGTGATAACAGCTATGGCTACACCTTC CATSDNSYGYTF
TRBJ2-7 TRBV28 . . TGTGCCAGCAACGACCGGGACATCTGGTACGAGCAGTACTTC CASNDRDIWYEQYF
TRBJ1-4 TRBV5-5 . . TGTGCCAGCAGCTTGTCCGGCACGGGGGAAAAACTGTTTTTT CASSLSGTGEKLFF
TRBJ1-5 TRBV6-5 . . TGTGCCAGCAGTTATCAGGGGCCCGGCAATCAGCCCCAGCATTTT CASSYQGPGNQPQHF
TRBJ2-5 TRBV5-6 . . TGTGCCAGCAGCGGCGGGACAGCTCAAGAGACCCAGTACTTC CASSGGTAQETQYF
TRBJ2-5 TRBV14 . . TGTGCCAGCAGCCAAGTGGAGAAGAGGGGTAGAGGTCAAGAGACCCAGTACTTC CASSQVEKRGRGQETQYF
TRBJ2-5 TRBV2 . . TGTGCCAGCAGTGGACCAAAGAACTACCAAGAGACCCAGTACTTC CASSGPKNYQETQYF
TRBJ2-3 TRBV10-3 TRBD1 . TGTGCCATCAGTGTTACAGGGGAATCGTTAAATACGCAGTATTTT CAISVTGESLNTQYF
TRBJ1-1 TRBV29-1 . . TGCAGCGTTGCCGGGGGGTTGGAAGCTTTCTTT CSVAGGLEAFF
TRBJ2-4 TRBV14 TRBD1 . TGTGCCAGCAGCCATTCCAGGGGGCTAGGCAAAAACATTCAGTACTTC CASSHSRGLGKNIQYF
TRBJ2-3 TRBV5-1 TRBD1 once TGCGCCAGCAGCCTGGGACAGGCAGCCCCAACAGATACGCAGTATTTT CASSLGQAAPTDTQYF
TRBJ1-1 TRBV12-5 . . TGTGCTAGTGGTTTGCCTCAGAACACTGAAGCTTTCTTT CASGLPQNTEAFF
TRBJ1-2 TRBV6-6 . few TGTGCCAGCAGTTCCACCAACAAGGGCCCTAAGGATGGCTACACCTTC CASSSTNKGPKDGYTF
TRBJ2-3 TRBV28 . once TGTGCCAGCAGCATCCCGGCCACAGATACGCAGTATTTT CASSIPATDTQYF
TRBJ2-7 TRBV3-1/TRBV3-2 . few TGTGCCAGCACCCATGGGGGAATCTACGAGCAGTACTTC CASTHGGIYEQYF
TRBJ2-3 TRBV9 . . TGTGCCAGCACCCAGAGGGCGGGACCTCCAGATACGCAGTATTTT CASTQRAGPPDTQYF
TRBJ2-2 TRBV2 TRBD2 . TGTGCCAGCGGGGCGGGGGTGACCGGGGAGCTGTTTTTT CASGAGVTGELFF
TRBJ1-2 TRBV29-1 . . TGCAGCCAAATCGAAGGGGGTGGCTACACCTTC CSQIEGGGYTF
TRBJ1-2 TRBV5-6 TRBD1 . TGTGCCAGCAGCCAGGGGGCCCTCTATGGCTACACCTTC CASSQGALYGYTF
TRBJ2-7 TRBV6-2/TRBV6-3 . many TGTGCCAGCACCCCCTCGACACAGTTAACCTACGAGCAGTACTTC CASTPSTQLTYEQYF
TRBJ2-5 TRBV18 TRBD1 . TGTGCCAGCTCACCTACAGGGGACGAAGAGACCCAGTACTTC CASSPTGDEETQYF
TRBJ2-7 TRBV5-1 . . TGCGCCAGCAGCTTGGGATCGGACGAGCAGTACTTC CASSLGSDEQYF
TRBJ1-4 TRBV5-1 . . TGCGCCAGCAGCCCCATCGTTGGGGCAACTAATGAAAAACTGTTTTTT CASSPIVGATNEKLFF
TRBJ1-5 TRBV18 . . TGTGCCAGCTCACCGCGCAGTGATCAGCCCCAGCATTTT CASSPRSDQPQHF
TRBJ2-2 TRBV5-6 . . TGTGCCAGCAGCTTGGAACGGCGGCGGAACACCGGGGAGCTGTTTTTT CASSLERRRNTGELFF
TRBJ2-7 TRBV28 . few TGTGCCAGCAGGGGATACGAGCAGTACTTC CASRGYEQYF
TRBJ2-1 TRBV4-1 . few TGCGCCAGCAGCCAAGGATTTAGCGCGTACAATGAGCAGTTCTTC CASSQGFSAYNEQFF
TRBJ1-1 TRBV30 . once TGTGCCTGGAGTGGAGGTAGGAACACTGAAGCTTTCTTT CAWSGGRNTEAFF
TRBJ1-1 TRBV6-4 TRBD1 . TGTGCCAGCAGTGACTCGTCCAGGGGGACTGAAGCTTTCTTT CASSDSSRGTEAFF
TRBJ2-7 TRBV28 . . TGTGCCAGCAGTTTAAAACAGACCTACGAGCAGTACTTC CASSLKQTYEQYF
TRBJ1-1 TRBV6-2/TRBV6-3 . . TGTGCCAGCAGTTACTCGATGTATAGGACCTTCACTGAAGCTTTCTTT CASSYSMYRTFTEAFF
TRBJ1-5 TRBV2 . . TGTGCCAGCGTACAGAATACAAACGGTCAGCCCCAGCATTTT CASVQNTNGQPQHF
TRBJ1-2 TRBV5-8 TRBD1 . TGTGCCAGCAGCTTGGCGGGACAGGACCTCTATGGCTACACCTTC CASSLAGQDLYGYTF
TRBJ1-5 TRBV6-1 . many TGTGCCAGCAGTGAAAATGGACCCCAGCATTTT CASSENGPQHF
TRBJ1-4 TRBV9 . few TGTGCCAGCAGCGTCGGGGCAGGGTCTAATGAAAAACTGTTTTTT CASSVGAGSNEKLFF
TRBJ1-1 TRBV20-1 . few TGCAGTGCTAGGGAAAGCACTGAAGCTTTCTTT CSARESTEAFF
TRBJ2-1 TRBV29-1 TRBD2 . TGCAGCGTGCCCCAAGCGGGGGGGCCGGACAATGAGCAGTTCTTC CSVPQAGGPDNEQFF
TRBJ1-2 TRBV28 TRBD1 . TGTGCCAGCAGTCCCCCGTGGGGACAGGGAGGCTATGGCTACACCTTC CASSPPWGQGGYGYTF
TRBJ1-2 TRBV29-1 . . TGCAGCGTTGAAGCAGGAGGGGTGCGCGGTGGCTACACCTTC CSVEAGGVRGGYTF
TRBJ1-1 TRBV28 . . TGTGCCAGCAGTTGGCGGGACACCCTGAACACTGAAGCTTTCTTT CASSWRDTLNTEAFF
TRBJ2-3 TRBV2 . . TGTGCCAGCGCGCGTAGCGGCCACACAGATACGCAGTATTTT CASARSGHTDTQYF